This T cell receptor (beta chain) stems from a study of T cells after posttransplantation cyclophosphamide. Data came from immunoSEQ multiplex PCR; TCRdb stores just in-frame clones and leaves some out. The repertoire holds around 18,000 clones, with 60% to 80% as singletons. Study-level points and caveats: After PTCy, TRB diversity resembled that of CNI/methotrexate controls.

A marrow graft followed busulfan-fludarabine conditioning, with cyclophosphamide on days +3 and +4. A note on this clone: Its antigen is as yet unknown.

The germline V gene encodes CDR1 SGHKS and CDR2 YYEKEE (reference sequence). CDR3 size: 14 residues. Trimming took 3 bases from V and 7 from J; bases not matched to a gene: 9. The chain recombines TRBV5-5 with TRBJ2-7; the match to TRBD1 covers 8 bases. The receptor comes from a female patient aged 40-49 years who received an allogeneic stem cell transplant from a related donor, was CMV-positive, and had no GVHD. Some of the T cells may derive from the graft donor. Here the sequenced sample was CD8+ T cells sorted from PBMCs, taken approximately 1,900 days after a stem cell transplant with posttransplant cyclophosphamide. The chain's CDR3 is CASSWGQGAREQYF. CDR3 sequence (DNA): TGTGCCAGCAGCTGGGGGCAGGGGGCGAGGGAGCAGTACTTC. The complete variable domain, with remaining parts taken from reference TRBV5-5 and TRBJ2-7, reads DAGVTQSPTHLIKTRGQQVTLRCSPISGHKSVSWYQQVLGQGPQFIFQYYEKEERGRGNFPDRFSARQFPNYSSELNVNALLLGDSALYLCASSWGQGAREQYFGPGTRLTVT.